The rows below give T cell receptor beta chains drawn from one sample of a study of T cells in Graves' hyperthyroidism and ophthalmopathy. TCRdb redid the calling of the multiplex PCR reads with MiXCR, one entry per CDR3 protein. This sample has 450,000 to 600,000 distinct CDR3 sequences, with less than 15% found just once. The sequencing input was blood. These receptors all stem from a woman between 35 and 50 years old with Graves' hyperthyroidism. CDR3s include the opening cysteine and the closing phenylalanine or tryptophan. Fields, in order: V gene, J gene, D gene, clone size, CDR3 length, CDR3 protein, CDR3 DNA. D genes are given only for firm matches. Not every row has a clone size; where given, it reads once, few, many or a size class.

>TRBV28|TRBJ1-4|TRBD1|few|13
CASLQGWGGELFF
TGTGCCAGCTTACAGGGGTGGGGGGGGGAACTGTTTTTT
>TRBV2|TRBJ1-2|NA|many|13
CASSEGRVDGYTF
TGTGCCAGCAGTGAGGGTAGGGTGGATGGCTACACCTTC
>TRBV30|TRBJ2-2|TRBD2|once|16
CAWGTPFSGRSGELFF
TGTGCCTGGGGTACTCCTTTTAGCGGGAGGTCCGGGGAGCTGTTTTTT
>TRBV10-2|TRBJ2-1|NA|few|15
CASSELEPGGDEQFF
TGCGCCAGCAGTGAGTTAGAACCGGGCGGTGATGAGCAGTTCTTC
>TRBV5-1|TRBJ2-2|TRBD1|many|14
CASRLTGTTGELFF
TGCGCCAGCAGACTGACAGGGACCACCGGGGAGCTGTTTTTT
>TRBV6-2/TRBV6-3|TRBJ2-5|TRBD2|NA|16
CASNQWAGGPGETQYF
TGTGCCAGCAACCAATGGGCGGGAGGGCCGGGAGAGACCCAGTACTTC
>TRBV2|TRBJ2-3|NA|NA|14
CASSVVGVSDTQYF
TGTGCCAGCAGTGTTGTGGGAGTATCAGATACGCAGTATTTT
>TRBV3-1|TRBJ2-1|TRBD2|many|16
CASSQGTSGKSDEQFF
TGTGCCAGCAGCCAAGGGACTAGCGGGAAGTCGGATGAGCAGTTCTTC
>TRBV18|TRBJ2-1|TRBD1|NA|14
CASSKGTAYNEQFF
TGTGCCAGCTCAAAAGGGACAGCCTACAATGAGCAGTTCTTC
>TRBV30|TRBJ2-5|TRBD1|many|14
CAWTAGGLQETQYF
TGTGCCTGGACGGCAGGGGGCCTCCAAGAGACCCAGTACTTC
>TRBV27|TRBJ1-1|NA|many|15
CASSLVGGEDTEAFF
TGTGCCAGCAGTTTAGTTGGAGGGGAGGACACTGAAGCTTTCTTT
>TRBV14|TRBJ2-5|NA|NA|15
CASSQTQGASETQYF
TGTGCCAGCAGCCAGACACAGGGAGCAAGCGAGACCCAGTACTTC
>TRBV5-1|TRBJ1-4|NA|many|15
CASSSEGLYNEKLFF
TGCGCCAGCAGCTCAGAGGGACTTTATAATGAAAAACTGTTTTTT
>TRBV5-1|TRBJ1-1|TRBD1|many|15
CASSLDGTANTEAFF
TGCGCCAGCAGCCTAGACGGGACAGCGAACACTGAAGCTTTCTTT
>TRBV28|TRBJ2-7|NA|many|13
CASSLRESYEQYF
TGTGCCAGCAGTTTAAGGGAATCCTACGAGCAGTACTTC
>TRBV24-1|TRBJ1-1|NA|NA|14
CATSDPPRPQGAFF
TGTGCCACCAGTGACCCACCCCGACCCCAGGGAGCTTTCTTT
>TRBV11-2|TRBJ1-6|NA|many|15
CASSAGTGNNSPLHF
TGTGCCAGCAGCGCCGGGACCGGGAATAATTCACCCCTCCACTTT
>TRBV13|TRBJ2-5|NA|few|14
CAGHLRGSGETQYF
TGTGCCGGCCACCTGAGGGGGAGTGGGGAGACCCAGTACTTC
>TRBV27|TRBJ2-3|NA|many|14
CASRIVVGTDTQYF
TGTGCCAGCAGGATAGTGGTGGGCACAGATACGCAGTATTTT
>TRBV12-3/TRBV12-4|TRBJ2-3|TRBD2|many|16
CASSSSTSGRLDTQYF
TGTGCCAGCAGTTCATCGACTAGCGGGAGATTAGATACGCAGTATTTT
>TRBV11-2|TRBJ2-3|TRBD2|many|20
CASSLEVFSGKPHRTDTQYF
TGTGCCAGCAGCTTAGAAGTATTTAGCGGGAAACCCCACCGCACAGATACGCAGTATTTT
>TRBV10-3|TRBJ2-6|NA|many|17
CAISEPAGPSGANVLTF
TGTGCCATCAGTGAACCCGCCGGGCCCTCTGGGGCCAACGTCCTGACTTTC
>TRBV12-3/TRBV12-4|TRBJ1-2|NA|many|12
CASRPPTGGYTF
TGTGCCAGCAGACCTCCCACAGGGGGCTACACCTTC
>TRBV24-1|TRBJ2-7|TRBD1|many|16
CATSDFTGQGTYEQYF
TGTGCCACCAGTGATTTTACGGGACAGGGCACCTACGAGCAGTACTTC
>TRBV11-2|TRBJ1-2|NA|NA|17
CASSLKFGERDPYGYTF
TGTGCCAGCAGCCTAAAGTTCGGGGAGAGAGATCCTTATGGCTACACCTTC
>TRBV6-1|TRBJ1-2|NA|many|13
CAISRTVDYGYTF
TGTGCCATCTCCCGGACAGTAGACTATGGCTACACCTTC
>TRBV18|TRBJ1-2|NA|many|13
CASSPRQAEGYTF
TGTGCCAGCTCACCACGGCAGGCCGAAGGCTACACCTTC
>TRBV18|TRBJ2-3|NA|many|15
CASSPPSGARDTQYF
TGTGCCAGCTCACCACCTTCGGGAGCGCGAGATACGCAGTATTTT
>TRBV30|TRBJ2-7|NA|many|15
CAWSWMAASSYEQYF
TGTGCCTGGAGTTGGATGGCGGCTAGCTCCTACGAGCAGTACTTC
>TRBV27|TRBJ2-7|NA|NA|16
CASSSMIGQGVNEQYF
TGTGCCAGCAGCTCCATGATTGGCCAGGGCGTCAACGAGCAGTACTTC
>TRBV27|TRBJ1-2|NA|many|13
CASSSRGGYGYTF
TGTGCCAGCAGTTCTCGGGGGGGCTATGGCTACACCTTC
>TRBV6-1|TRBJ2-4|TRBD2|few|14
CASAGLIAKNIQYF
TGTGCCAGCGCGGGACTAATAGCCAAAAACATTCAGTACTTC
>TRBV28|TRBJ2-3|NA|few|14
CATFGTTAPDTQYF
TGTGCCACCTTCGGGACAACGGCCCCAGATACGCAGTATTTT
>TRBV3-1|TRBJ1-1|NA|many|13
CASSQVSGTEAFF
TGTGCCAGCAGCCAAGTCTCGGGGACTGAAGCTTTCTTT
>TRBV7-2|TRBJ1-1|TRBD1|many|15
CASSYLTGGDTEAFF
TGTGCCAGCAGCTACTTAACAGGGGGCGACACTGAAGCTTTCTTT
>TRBV10-3|TRBJ2-3|NA|many|14
CAISVGGYTDTQYF
TGTGCCATCAGTGTTGGCGGATACACAGATACGCAGTATTTT
>TRBV7-9|TRBJ1-4|TRBD1|NA|15
CASSNGDRVWEKLFF
TGTGCCAGCAGCAACGGGGACAGGGTTTGGGAAAAACTGTTTTTT
>TRBV7-3|TRBJ1-1|NA|many|17
CASSFLPRPDGEAEAFF
TGTGCCAGCAGCTTTCTCCCCCGCCCCGACGGGGAAGCTGAAGCTTTCTTT
>TRBV6-1|TRBJ2-2|TRBD2|many|16
CASSGYSGSNTGELFF
TGTGCCAGCAGCGGATATAGCGGGTCGAACACCGGGGAGCTGTTTTTT
>TRBV9|TRBJ2-1|TRBD2|few|13
CASSPQTSAEQFF
TGTGCCAGCAGCCCACAAACTAGCGCTGAGCAGTTCTTC
>TRBV28|TRBJ1-4|NA|NA|14
CASSQPGPGEKLFF
TGTGCCAGCAGTCAACCGGGCCCCGGGGAAAAACTGTTTTTT
>TRBV7-9|TRBJ2-2|TRBD1|once|16
CASSLVRGRITGELFF
TGTGCCAGCAGCTTAGTAAGGGGGCGTATCACCGGGGAGCTGTTTTTT
>TRBV28|TRBJ2-3|NA|many|14
CASSPVLRTDTQYF
TGTGCCAGCAGTCCCGTTTTGAGGACAGATACGCAGTATTTT
>TRBV28|TRBJ2-1|TRBD1|many|15
CASLRDRAYYNEQFF
TGTGCCAGCCTCCGGGACAGGGCGTATTACAATGAGCAGTTCTTC
>TRBV5-1|TRBJ2-7|TRBD1|many|13
CASSVGQAYEQYF
TGCGCCAGCAGCGTGGGACAGGCCTACGAGCAGTACTTC
>TRBV7-8|TRBJ2-3|NA|many|16
CASSLDRNLITDTQYF
TGTGCCAGCAGCTTAGACAGGAATTTGATCACAGATACGCAGTATTTT
>TRBV28|TRBJ2-7|NA|NA|11
CASSDTVTPLF
TGTGCCAGCAGTGACACAGTGACTCCCTTATTC
>TRBV2|TRBJ2-1|NA|many|15
CASTLDPTGDNEQFF
TGTGCCAGCACCCTAGACCCGACAGGAGACAATGAGCAGTTCTTC
>TRBV10-3|TRBJ1-2|NA|many|17
CAISEWSTVSWLHGYTF
TGTGCCATCAGTGAGTGGTCGACAGTATCATGGCTTCATGGCTACACCTTC
>TRBV27|TRBJ2-7|NA|few|15
CASSLVAGAPYEQYF
TGTGCCAGCAGTTTAGTGGCGGGGGCCCCCTACGAGCAGTACTTC